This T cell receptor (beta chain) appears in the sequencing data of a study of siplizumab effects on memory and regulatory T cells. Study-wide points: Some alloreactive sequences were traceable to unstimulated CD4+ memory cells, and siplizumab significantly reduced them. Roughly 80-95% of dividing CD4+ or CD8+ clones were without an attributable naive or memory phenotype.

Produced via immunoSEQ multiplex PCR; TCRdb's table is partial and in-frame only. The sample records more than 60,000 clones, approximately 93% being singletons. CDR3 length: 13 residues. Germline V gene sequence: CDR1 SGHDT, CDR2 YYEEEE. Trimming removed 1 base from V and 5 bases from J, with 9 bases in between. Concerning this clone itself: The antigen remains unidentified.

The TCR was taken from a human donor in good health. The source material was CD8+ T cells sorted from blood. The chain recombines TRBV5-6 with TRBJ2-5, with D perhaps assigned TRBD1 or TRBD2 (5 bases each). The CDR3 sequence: CASSLLGEETQYF. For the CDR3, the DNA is TGTGCCAGCAGCTTGCTGGGGGAGGAGACCCAGTACTTC. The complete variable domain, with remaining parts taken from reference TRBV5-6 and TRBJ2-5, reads DAGVTQSPTHLIKTRGQQVTLRCSPKSGHDTVSWYQQALGQGPQFIFQYYEEEERQRGNFPDRFSGHQFPNYSSELNVNALLLGDSALYLCASSLLGEETQYFGPGTRLLVL.